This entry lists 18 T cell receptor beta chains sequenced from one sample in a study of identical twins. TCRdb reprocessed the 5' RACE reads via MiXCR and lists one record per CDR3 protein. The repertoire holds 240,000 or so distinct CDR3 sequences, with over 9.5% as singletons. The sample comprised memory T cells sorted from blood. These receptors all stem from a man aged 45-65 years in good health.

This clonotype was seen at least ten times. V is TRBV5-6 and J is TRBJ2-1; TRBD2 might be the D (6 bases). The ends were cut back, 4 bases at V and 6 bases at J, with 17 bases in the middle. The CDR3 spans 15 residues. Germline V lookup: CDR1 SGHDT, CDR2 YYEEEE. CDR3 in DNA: TGTGCCAGCAGCGCTGCTGGTTGGAGGGCCAATGAGCAGTTCTTC. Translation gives CASSAAGWRANEQFF.

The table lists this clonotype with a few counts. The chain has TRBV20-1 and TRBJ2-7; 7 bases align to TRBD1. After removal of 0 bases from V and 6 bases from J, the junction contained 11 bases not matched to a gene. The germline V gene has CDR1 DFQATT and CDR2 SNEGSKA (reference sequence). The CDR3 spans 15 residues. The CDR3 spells CSARDPRKGAREQYF. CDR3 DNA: TGCAGTGCTAGAGATCCAAGGAAGGGGGCGCGCGAGCAGTACTTC.

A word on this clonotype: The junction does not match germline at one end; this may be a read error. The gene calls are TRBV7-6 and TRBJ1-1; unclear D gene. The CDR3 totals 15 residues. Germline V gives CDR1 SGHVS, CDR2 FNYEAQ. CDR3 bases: TGTGCCAGCACCTTAGAGGCCGGCCCGAACACTGAAGCTTTCTTT. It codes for CASTLEAGPNTEAFF.

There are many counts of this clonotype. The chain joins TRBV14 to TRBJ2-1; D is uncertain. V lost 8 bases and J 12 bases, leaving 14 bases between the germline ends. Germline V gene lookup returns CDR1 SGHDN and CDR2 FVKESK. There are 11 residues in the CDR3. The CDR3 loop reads CASRTQNRQFF. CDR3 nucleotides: TGTGCCAGCCGTACACAGAATCGGCAGTTCTTC.

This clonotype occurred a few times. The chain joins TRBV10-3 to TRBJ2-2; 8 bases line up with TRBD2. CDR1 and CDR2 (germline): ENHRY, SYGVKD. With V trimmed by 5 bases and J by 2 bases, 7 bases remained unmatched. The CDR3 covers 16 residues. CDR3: CAISPVSGANTGELFF. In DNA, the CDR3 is TGTGCCATCAGTCCCGTTAGCGGGGCTAACACCGGGGAGCTGTTTTTT.

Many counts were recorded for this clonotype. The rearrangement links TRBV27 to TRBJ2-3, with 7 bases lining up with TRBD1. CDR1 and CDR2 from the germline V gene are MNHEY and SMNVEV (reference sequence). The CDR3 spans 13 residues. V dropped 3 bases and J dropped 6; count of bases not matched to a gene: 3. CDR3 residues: CASSFQGVDTQYF. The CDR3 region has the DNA TGTGCCAGCAGTTTCCAGGGGGTGGATACGCAGTATTTT.

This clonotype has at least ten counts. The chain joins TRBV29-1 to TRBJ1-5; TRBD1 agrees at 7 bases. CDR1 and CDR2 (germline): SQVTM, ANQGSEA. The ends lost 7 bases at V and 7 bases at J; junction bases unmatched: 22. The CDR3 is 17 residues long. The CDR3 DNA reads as TGCAGCGCAACACGGAAACTCGAACAGGGGTCGAACCAGCCCCAGCATTTT. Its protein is CSATRKLEQGSNQPQHF.

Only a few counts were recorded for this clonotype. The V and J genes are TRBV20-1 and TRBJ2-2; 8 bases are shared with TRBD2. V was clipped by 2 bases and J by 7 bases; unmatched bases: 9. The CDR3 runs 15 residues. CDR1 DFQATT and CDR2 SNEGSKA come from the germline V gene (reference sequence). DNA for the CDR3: TGCAGTGCTAGACCGACGCGGGGGGCCGGCGGGGAGCTGTTTTTT. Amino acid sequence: CSARPTRGAGGELFF.

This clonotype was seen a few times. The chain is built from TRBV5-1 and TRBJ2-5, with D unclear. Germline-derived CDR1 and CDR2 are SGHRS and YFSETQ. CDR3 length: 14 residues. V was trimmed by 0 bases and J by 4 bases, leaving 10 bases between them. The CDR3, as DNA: TGCGCCAGCAGCTTGGATCAGCCCCGAGAGACCCAGTACTTC. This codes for CASSLDQPRETQYF.

The CDR3 sequence is CASSLWGQGSYNEQFF. The CDR3 nucleotides are TGTGCCAGCAGTTTATGGGGACAGGGCTCCTACAATGAGCAGTTCTTC. The chain joins TRBV27 to TRBJ2-1; TRBD1 aligns across 9 bases. Germline CDR1 and CDR2: MNHEY and SMNVEV (reference sequence). The CDR3 has 16 residues. The V gene end was trimmed by 1 base and the J gene end by 0 bases; junction bases not matched to a gene: 1.

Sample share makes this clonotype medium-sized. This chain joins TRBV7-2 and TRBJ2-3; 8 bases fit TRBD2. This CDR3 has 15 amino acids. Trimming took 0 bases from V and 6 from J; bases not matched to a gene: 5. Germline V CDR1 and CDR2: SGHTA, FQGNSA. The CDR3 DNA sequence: TGTGCCAGCAGCTTAGCTGGAGCGGGAGCCGATACGCAGTATTTT. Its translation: CASSLAGAGADTQYF.

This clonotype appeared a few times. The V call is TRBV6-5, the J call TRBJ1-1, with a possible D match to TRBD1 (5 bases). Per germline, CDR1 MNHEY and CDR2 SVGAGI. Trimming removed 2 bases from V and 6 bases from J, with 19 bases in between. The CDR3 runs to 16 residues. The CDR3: CASSYPSGGGRPEAFF. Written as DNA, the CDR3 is TGTGCCAGCAGTTACCCTTCGGGGGGAGGGAGGCCTGAAGCTTTCTTT.

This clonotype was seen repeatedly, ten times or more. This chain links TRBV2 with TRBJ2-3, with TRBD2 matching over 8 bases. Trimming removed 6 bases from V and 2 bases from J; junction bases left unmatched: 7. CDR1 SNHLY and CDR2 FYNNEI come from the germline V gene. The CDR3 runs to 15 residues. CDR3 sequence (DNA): TGTGCCAGCAGAAGACCGGGACTAGACACAGATACGCAGTATTTT. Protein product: CASRRPGLDTDTQYF.

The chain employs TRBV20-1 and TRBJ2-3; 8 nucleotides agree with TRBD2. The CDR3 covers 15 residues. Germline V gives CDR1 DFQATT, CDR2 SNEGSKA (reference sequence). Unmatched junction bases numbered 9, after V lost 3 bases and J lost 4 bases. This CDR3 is CSASRGGGRSDTQYF. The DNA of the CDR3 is TGCAGTGCTAGTAGGGGCGGGGGGCGGTCAGATACGCAGTATTTT.

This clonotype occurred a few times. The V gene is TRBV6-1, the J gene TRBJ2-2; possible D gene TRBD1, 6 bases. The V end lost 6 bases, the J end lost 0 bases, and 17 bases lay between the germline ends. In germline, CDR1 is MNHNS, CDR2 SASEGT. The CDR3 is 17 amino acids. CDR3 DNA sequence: TGTGCCAGCAGATGGGGAACCGGGACACCGAACACCGGGGAGCTGTTTTTT. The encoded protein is CASRWGTGTPNTGELFF.

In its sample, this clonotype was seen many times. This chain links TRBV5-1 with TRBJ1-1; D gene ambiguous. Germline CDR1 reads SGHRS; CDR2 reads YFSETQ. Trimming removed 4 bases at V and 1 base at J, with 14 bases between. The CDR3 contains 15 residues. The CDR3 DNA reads TGCGCCAGCAGCCCGACCTGGACTGGGAACACTGAAGCTTTCTTT. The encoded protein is CASSPTWTGNTEAFF.

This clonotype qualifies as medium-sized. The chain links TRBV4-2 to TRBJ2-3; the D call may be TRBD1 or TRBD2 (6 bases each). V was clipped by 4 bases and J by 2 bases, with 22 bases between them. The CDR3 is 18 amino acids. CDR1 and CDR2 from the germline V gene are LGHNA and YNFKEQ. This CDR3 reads CASSPGVEGPRLTDTQYF. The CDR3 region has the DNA TGTGCCAGCAGCCCAGGGGTGGAGGGGCCACGACTCACAGATACGCAGTATTTT.

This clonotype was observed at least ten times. The CDR3 loop reads CASSQDPGGNQPQHF. The CDR3 nucleotides read TGCGCCAGCAGCCAAGATCCGGGGGGCAATCAGCCCCAGCATTTT. V and J are TRBV4-3 and TRBJ1-5, with a tentative D call TRBD1 (5 bases). The germline V gene has CDR1 LGHNA and CDR2 YSLEER. The CDR3 loop spans 15 amino acids. Trimming pared 0 bases from V and 2 bases from J, leaving 8 bases between.